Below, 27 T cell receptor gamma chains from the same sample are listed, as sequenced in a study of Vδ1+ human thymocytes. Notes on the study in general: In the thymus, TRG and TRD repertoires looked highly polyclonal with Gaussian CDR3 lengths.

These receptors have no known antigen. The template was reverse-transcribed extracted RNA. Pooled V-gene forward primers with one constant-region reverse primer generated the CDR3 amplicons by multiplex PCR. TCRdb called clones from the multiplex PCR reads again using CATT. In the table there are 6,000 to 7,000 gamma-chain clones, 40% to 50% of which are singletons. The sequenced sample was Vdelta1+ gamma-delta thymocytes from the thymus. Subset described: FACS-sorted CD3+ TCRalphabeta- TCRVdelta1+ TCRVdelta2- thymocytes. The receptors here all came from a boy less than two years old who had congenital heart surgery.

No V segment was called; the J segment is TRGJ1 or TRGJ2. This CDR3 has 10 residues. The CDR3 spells CATWFREKLF. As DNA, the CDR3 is TGTGCCACCTGGTTTAGAGAGAAACTCTTT.

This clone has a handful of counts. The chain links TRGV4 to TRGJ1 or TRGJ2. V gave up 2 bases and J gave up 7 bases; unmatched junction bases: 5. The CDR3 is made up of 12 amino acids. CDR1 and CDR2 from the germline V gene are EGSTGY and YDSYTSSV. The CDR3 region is CATWDARYKKLF. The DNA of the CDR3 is TGTGCCACCTGGGATGCGCGCTATAAGAAACTCTTT.

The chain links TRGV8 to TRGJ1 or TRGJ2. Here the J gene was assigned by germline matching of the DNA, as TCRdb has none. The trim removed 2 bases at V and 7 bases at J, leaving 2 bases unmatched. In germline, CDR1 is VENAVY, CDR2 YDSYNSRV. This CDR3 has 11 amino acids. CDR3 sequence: CATWDNYKKLF. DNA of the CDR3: TGTGCCACCTGGGATAACTATAAGAAACTCTTT.

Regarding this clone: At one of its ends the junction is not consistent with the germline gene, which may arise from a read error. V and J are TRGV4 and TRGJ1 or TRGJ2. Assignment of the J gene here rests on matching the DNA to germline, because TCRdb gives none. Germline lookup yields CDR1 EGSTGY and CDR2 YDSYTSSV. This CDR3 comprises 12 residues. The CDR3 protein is CATWGGRYKKLF. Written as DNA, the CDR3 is TGTGCCACCTGGGGTGGGCGTTATAAGAAACTCTTT.

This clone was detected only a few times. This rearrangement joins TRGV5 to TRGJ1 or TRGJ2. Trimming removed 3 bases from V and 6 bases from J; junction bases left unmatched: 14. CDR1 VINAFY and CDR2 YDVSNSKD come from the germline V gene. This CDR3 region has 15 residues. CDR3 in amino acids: CATWDRPFGPYKKLF. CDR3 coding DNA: TGTGCCACCTGGGACCGTCCTTTTGGTCCTTATAAGAAACTCTTT.

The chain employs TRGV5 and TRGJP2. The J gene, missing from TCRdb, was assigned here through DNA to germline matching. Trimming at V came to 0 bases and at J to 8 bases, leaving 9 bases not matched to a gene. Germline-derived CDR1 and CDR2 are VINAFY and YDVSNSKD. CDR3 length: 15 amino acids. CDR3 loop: CATWDRRVGDWIKTF. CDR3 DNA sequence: TGTGCCACCTGGGACAGGCGAGTGGGGGATTGGATCAAGACGTTT.

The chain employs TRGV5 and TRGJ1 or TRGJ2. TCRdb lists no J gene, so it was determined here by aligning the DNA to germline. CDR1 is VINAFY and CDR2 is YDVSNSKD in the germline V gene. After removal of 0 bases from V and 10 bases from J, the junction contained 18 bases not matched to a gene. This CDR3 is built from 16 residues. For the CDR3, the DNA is TGTGCCACCTGGGACAGGCCCGTTCAGGAGAAGTCAAAGAAACTCTTT. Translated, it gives CATWDRPVQEKSKKLF.

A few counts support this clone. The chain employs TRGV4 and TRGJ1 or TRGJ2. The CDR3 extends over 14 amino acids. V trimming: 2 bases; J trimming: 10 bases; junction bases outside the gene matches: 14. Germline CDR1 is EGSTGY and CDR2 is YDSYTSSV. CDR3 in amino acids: CATWDAQVVRKKLF. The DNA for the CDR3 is TGTGCCACCTGGGATGCGCAGGTGGTCCGAAAGAAACTCTTT.

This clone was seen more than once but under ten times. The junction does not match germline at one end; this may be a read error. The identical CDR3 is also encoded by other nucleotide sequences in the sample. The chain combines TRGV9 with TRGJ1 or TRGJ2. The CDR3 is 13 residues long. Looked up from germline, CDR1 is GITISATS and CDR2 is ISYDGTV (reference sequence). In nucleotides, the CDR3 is TGTGCCTTGTGGGAGGACTTTAACTATAAGAAGCTCTTT. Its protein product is CALWEDFNYKKLF.

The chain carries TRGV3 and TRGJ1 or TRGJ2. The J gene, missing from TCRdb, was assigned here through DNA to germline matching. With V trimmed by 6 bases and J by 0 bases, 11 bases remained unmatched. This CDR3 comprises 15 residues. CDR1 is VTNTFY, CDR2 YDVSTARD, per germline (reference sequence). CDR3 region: CATWSRPKNYYKKLF. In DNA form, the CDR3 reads TGTGCCACCTGGTCGAGGCCCAAGAATTATTATAAGAAACTCTTT.

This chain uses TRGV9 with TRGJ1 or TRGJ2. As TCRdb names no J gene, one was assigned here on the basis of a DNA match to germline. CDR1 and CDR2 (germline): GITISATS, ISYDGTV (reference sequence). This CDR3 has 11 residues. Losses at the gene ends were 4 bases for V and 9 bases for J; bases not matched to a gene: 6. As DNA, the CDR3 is TGTGCCTTGTGGGATACTTGTAAGAAACTCTTT. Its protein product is CALWDTCKKLF.

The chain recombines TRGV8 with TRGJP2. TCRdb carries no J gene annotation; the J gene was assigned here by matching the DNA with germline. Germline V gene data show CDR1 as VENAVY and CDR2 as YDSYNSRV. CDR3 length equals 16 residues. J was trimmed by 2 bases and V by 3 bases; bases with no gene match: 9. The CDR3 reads CATWDRHPSSDWIKTF. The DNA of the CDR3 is TGTGCCACCTGGGATCGACACCCCAGTAGTGATTGGATCAAGACGTTT.

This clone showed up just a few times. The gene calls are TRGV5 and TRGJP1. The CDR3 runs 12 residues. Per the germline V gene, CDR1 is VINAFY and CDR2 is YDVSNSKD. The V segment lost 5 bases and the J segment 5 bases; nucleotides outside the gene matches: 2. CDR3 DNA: TGTGCCACCTGGGTTACTGGTTGGTTCAAGATATTT. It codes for CATWVTGWFKIF.

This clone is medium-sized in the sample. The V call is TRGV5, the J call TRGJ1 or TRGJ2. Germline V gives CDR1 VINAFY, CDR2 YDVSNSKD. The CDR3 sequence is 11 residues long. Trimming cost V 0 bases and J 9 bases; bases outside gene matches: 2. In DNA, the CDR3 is TGTGCCACCTGGGACAGGGTTAAGAAACTCTTT. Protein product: CATWDRVKKLF.

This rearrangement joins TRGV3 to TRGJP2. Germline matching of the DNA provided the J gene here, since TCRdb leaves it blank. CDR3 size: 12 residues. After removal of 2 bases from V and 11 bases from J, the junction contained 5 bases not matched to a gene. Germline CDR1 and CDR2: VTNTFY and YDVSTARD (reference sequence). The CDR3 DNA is TGTGCCACCTGGGACAACCCATGGATCAAGACGTTT. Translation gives CATWDNPWIKTF.

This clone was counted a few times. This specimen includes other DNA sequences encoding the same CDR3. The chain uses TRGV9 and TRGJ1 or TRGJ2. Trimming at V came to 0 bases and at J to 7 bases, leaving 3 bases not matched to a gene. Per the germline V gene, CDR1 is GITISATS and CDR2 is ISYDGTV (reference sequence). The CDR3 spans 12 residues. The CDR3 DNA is TGTGCCTTGTGGGAGGTGCTGTATAAGAAACTCTTT. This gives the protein CALWEVLYKKLF.

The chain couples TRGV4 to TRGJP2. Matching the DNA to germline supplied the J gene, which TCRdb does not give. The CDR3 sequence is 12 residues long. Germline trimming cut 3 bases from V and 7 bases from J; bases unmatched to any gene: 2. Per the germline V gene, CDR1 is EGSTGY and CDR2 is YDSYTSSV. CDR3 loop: CATWDNDWIKTF. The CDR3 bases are TGTGCCACCTGGGATAATGATTGGATCAAGACGTTT.

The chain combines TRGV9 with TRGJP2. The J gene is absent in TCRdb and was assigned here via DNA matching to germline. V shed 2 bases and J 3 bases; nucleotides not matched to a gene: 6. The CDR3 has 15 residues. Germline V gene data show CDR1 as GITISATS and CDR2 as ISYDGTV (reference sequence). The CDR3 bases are TGTGCCTTGTGGGAGGGAATCCGTAGTGATTGGATCAAGACGTTT. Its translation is CALWEGIRSDWIKTF.

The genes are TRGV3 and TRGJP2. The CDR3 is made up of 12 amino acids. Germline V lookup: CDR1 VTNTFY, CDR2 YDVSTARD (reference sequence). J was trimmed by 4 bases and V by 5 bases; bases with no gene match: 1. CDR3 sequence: CATWASDWIKTF. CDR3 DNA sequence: TGTGCCACCTGGGCTAGTGATTGGATCAAGACGTTT.

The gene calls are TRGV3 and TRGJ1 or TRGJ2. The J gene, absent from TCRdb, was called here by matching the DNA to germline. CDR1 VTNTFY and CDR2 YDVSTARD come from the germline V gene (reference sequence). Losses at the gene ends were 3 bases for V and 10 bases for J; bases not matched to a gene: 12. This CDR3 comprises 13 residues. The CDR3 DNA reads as TGTGCCACCTGGGACCGGACCCCGGGCAAGAAACTCTTT. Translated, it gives CATWDRTPGKKLF.

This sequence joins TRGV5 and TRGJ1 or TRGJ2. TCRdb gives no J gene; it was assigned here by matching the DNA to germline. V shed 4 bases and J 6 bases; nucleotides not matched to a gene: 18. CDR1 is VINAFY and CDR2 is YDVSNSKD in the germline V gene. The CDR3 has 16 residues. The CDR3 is CATWETLGSLRYKKLF. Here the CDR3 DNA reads TGTGCCACCTGGGAGACCCTCGGGTCTCTACGTTATAAGAAACTCTTT.

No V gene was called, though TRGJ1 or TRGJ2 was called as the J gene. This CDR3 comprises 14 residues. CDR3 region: CATWDRPSYYKKIF. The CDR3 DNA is TGTGCCACCTGGGACAGGCCGAGTTATTATAAGAAAATATTT.

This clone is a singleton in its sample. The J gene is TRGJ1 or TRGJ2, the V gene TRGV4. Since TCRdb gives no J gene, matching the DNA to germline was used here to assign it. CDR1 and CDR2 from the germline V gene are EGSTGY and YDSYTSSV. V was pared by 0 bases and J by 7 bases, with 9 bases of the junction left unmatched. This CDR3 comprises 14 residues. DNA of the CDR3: TGTGCCACCTGGGATGGGCCTATGGGGTATAAGAAACTCTTT. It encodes CATWDGPMGYKKLF.

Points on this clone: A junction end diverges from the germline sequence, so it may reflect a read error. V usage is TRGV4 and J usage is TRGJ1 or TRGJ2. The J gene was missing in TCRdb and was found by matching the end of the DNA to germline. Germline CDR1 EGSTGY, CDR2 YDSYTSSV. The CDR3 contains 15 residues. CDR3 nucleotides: TGTGCAACCTGGGATGGGCGGGGGGATTATTATAAGAAACTCTTT. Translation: CATWDGRGDYYKKLF.

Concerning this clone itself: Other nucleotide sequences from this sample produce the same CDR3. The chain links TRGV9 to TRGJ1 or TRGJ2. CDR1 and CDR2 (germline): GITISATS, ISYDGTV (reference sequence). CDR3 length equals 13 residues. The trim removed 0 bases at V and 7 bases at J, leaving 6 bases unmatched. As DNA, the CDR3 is TGTGCCTTGTGGGAGGTGCAAGACTATAAGAAACTCTTT. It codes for CALWEVQDYKKLF.

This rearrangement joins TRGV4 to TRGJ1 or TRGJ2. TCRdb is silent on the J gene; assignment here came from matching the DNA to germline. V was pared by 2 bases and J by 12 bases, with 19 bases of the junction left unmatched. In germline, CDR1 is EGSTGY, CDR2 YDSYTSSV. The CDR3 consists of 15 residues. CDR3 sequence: CATWDDQSFIRGKLF. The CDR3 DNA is TGTGCCACCTGGGATGACCAAAGCTTTATTAGGGGGAAACTCTTT.

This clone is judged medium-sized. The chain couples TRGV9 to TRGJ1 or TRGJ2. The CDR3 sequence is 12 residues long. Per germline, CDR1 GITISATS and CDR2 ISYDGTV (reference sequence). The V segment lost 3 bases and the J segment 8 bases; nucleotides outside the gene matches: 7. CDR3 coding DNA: TGTGCCTTGTGGGAGATGCAGGATAAGAAACTCTTT. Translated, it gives CALWEMQDKKLF.